The clone carrying this T cell receptor beta chain was picked up one time. The CDR3 is made up of 15 amino acids. Trimming cost V 4 bases and J 2 bases; bases outside gene matches: 6. Germline lookup yields CDR1 SQVTM and CDR2 ANQGSEA. The entry originates in a study of blood T cell repertoires in COVID-19. How the authors handled the data: Researchers report that nucleated cell counts were estimated from reference gene primer amplification. Assay: immunoSEQ multiplex PCR; the TCRdb copy retains only in-frame clones and omits some. The DNA gave D and trimming, while V, J and clone size come from that table. Here the sample spans around 57,000 clones, roughly 88% being singletons.

The genes are TRBV29-1 and TRBJ2-3; 10 positions agree with TRBD2. The clonotype comes from a human donor in a cohort sampled during active COVID-19. The sample comprised peripheral blood. The CDR3 DNA sequence: TGCAGCGTTGTAAGCGGGGGGGGGTACACAGATACGCAGTATTTT. Protein sequence: CSVVSGGGYTDTQYF.